This T cell receptor beta chain emerged from a study of cytomegalovirus exposure and HLA in healthy donors. General observations from the study: It has been reported that TCR beta sequences accurately predicted the HLA-A and HLA-B alleles of most subjects.

Vbeta (60) and Jbeta (13) primers were used in the PCR. Sequencing used immunoSEQ multiplex PCR; TCRdb keeps in-frame clones, though not all of them. The table lists approximately 54,000 clones, more than 70% of them singletons. The germline CDR1 and CDR2 sequences are SGHVS and FNYEAQ. This CDR3 spans 14 amino acids. In the case of this clone: What it binds is unknown. Mismatch with germline at one junction end may stem from a read error.

This sequence joins TRBV7-6 and TRBJ1-5; D is undetermined. Sequences were obtained from PBMCs. The sequence was obtained from a woman younger than 35 in good health and CMV-seronegative. CDR3 in amino acids: CVSSFGESNQPQHF. The CDR3 DNA follows: TGTGTCAGCAGCTTCGGTGAGAGCAATCAGCCCCAGCATTTT. Complete variable domain (other parts from reference TRBV7-6 and TRBJ1-5): GAGVSQSPRYKVTKRGQDVALRCDPISGHVSLYWYRQALGQGPEFLTYFNYEAQQDKSGLPNDRFSAERPEGSISTLTIQRTEQRDSAMYRCVSSFGESNQPQHFGDGTRLSIL.